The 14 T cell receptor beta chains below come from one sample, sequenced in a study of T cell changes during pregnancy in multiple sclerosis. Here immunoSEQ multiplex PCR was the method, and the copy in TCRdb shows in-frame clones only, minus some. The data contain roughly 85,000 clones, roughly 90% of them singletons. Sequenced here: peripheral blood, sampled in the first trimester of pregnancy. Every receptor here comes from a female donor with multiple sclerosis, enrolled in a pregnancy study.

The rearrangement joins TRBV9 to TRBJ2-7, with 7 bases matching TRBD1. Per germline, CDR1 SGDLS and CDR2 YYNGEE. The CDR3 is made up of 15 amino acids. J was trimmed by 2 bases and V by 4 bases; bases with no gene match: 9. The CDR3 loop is CASSSSRDSPYEQYF. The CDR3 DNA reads TGTGCCAGCAGCTCTTCCCGGGACAGTCCCTACGAGCAGTACTTC.

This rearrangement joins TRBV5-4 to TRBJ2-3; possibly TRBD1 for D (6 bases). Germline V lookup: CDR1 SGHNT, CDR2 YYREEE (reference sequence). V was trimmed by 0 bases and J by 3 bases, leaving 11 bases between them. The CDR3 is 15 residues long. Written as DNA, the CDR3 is TGTGCCAGCAGCTTGGATGGGGGCGGAACAGATACGCAGTATTTT. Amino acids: CASSLDGGGTDTQYF.

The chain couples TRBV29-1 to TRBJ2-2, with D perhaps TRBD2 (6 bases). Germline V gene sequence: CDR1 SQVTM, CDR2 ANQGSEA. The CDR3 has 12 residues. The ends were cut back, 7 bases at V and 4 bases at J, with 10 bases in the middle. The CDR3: CSGKGLTGELFF. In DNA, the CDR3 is TGCAGCGGGAAGGGACTCACCGGGGAGCTGTTTTTT.

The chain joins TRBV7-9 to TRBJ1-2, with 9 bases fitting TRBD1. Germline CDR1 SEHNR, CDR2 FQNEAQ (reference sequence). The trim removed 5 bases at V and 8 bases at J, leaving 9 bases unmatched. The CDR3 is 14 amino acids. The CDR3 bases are TGTGCCAGCAGCCGGGGACAGGGATCGGTCGGCTACACCTTC. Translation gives CASSRGQGSVGYTF.

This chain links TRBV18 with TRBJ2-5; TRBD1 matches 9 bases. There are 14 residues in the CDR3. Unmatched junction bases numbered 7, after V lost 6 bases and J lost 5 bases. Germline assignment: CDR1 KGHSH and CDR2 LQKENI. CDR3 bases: TGTGCCAGCTCCGAAGACAGGGGGATTGAGACCCAGTACTTC. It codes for CASSEDRGIETQYF.

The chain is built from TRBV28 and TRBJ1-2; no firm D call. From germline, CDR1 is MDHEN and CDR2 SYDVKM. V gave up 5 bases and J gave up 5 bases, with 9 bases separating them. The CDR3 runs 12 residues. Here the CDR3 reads CASSDGEYGYTF. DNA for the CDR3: TGTGCCAGCAGTGACGGGGAATATGGCTACACCTTC.

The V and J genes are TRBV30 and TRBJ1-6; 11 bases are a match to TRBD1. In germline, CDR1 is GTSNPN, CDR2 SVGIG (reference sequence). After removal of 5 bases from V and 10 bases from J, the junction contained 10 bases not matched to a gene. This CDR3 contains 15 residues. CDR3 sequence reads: CAWEPGQGVSSPLHF. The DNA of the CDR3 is TGTGCCTGGGAGCCGGGACAGGGGGTAAGCTCACCCCTCCACTTT.

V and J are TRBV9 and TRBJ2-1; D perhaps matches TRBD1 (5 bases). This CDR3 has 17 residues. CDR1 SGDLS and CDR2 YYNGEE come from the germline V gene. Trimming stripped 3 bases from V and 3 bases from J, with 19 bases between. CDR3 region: CASSAWGKGLNYNEQFF. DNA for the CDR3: TGTGCCAGCAGCGCCTGGGGAAAGGGGCTCAACTACAATGAGCAGTTCTTC.

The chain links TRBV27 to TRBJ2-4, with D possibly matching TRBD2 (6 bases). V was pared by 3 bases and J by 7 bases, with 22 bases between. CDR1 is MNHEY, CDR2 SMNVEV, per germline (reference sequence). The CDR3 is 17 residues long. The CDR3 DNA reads TGTGCCAGCAGTTTTTTACCCAAGGAGGGCGGGGTGAACATTCAGTACTTC. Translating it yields CASSFLPKEGGVNIQYF.

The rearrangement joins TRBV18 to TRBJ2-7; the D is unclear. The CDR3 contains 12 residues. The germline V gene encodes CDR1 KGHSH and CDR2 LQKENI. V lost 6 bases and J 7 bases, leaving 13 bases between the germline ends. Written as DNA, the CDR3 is TGTGCCAGCTCCCGCGCGCGGCTTGAGCAGTACTTC. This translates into CASSRARLEQYF.

CDR3 in DNA: TGTGCCAGCAGCGCGGGACAGACTGGAAACACCATATATTTT. Translation: CASSAGQTGNTIYF. The V gene is TRBV13, the J gene TRBJ1-3; 7 nucleotides agree with TRBD1. CDR1 and CDR2 from the germline V gene are PRHDT and FYEKMQ (reference sequence). The junction had 3 bases not matched to a gene; V was cut back by 5 bases and J by 2 bases. The CDR3 spans 14 residues.

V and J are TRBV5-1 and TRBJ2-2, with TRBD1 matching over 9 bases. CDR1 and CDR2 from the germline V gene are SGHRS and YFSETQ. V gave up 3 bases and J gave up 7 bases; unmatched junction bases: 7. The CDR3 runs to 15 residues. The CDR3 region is CASSSNRGQGGELFF. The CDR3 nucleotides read TGCGCCAGCAGCTCGAACAGGGGGCAAGGCGGGGAGCTGTTTTTT.

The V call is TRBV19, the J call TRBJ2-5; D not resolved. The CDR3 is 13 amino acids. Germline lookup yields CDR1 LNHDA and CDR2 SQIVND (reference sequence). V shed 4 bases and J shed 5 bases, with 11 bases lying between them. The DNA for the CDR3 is TGTGCCAGTAGTACTACCCGCCGGGAGACCCAGTACTTC. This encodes CASSTTRRETQYF.

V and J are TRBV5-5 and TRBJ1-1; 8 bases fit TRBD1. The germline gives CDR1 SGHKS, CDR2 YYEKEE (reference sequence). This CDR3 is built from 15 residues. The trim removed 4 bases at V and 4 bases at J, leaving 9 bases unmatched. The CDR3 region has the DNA TGTGCCAGCAGCGTAGACAGGGGTCCTGGCACTGAAGCTTTCTTT. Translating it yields CASSVDRGPGTEAFF. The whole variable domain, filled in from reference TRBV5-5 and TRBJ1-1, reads DAGVTQSPTHLIKTRGQQVTLRCSPISGHKSVSWYQQVLGQGPQFIFQYYEKEERGRGNFPDRFSARQFPNYSSELNVNALLLGDSALYLCASSVDRGPGTEAFFGQGTRLTVV.